A single sample is the source of the 30 T cell receptor beta chains below, sequenced in a study of T cell responses to AZD1222 COVID-19 vaccine. The protocol was immunoSEQ multiplex PCR, while the TCRdb copy is restricted to in-frame clones and leaves out a portion. The sample lists over 110,000 clones, about 93% seen once, with around 5.1% in the top ten. Source: peripheral blood, taken on day 0 of AZD1222 vaccination. The receptors were gathered from an adult in good health.

The chain joins TRBV10-3 to TRBJ1-1; D gene uncertain. CDR1 is ENHRY and CDR2 is SYGVKD in the germline V gene. CDR3 length: 13 residues. V was shortened by 0 bases and J by 4 bases, with 6 bases between the two germline ends. The CDR3 DNA reads as TGTGCCATCAGTGAGTCGTCCGGCACTGAAGCTTTCTTT. It codes for CAISESSGTEAFF.

This sequence joins TRBV3-1 (or the pseudogene TRBV3-2) and TRBJ2-7, with D unresolved. V gave up 2 bases and J gave up 4 bases, with 6 bases separating them. This CDR3 spans 12 amino acids. CDR1 and CDR2 (germline): LGHDT, YNNKEL (reference sequence). The CDR3 spells CASSQFPYEQYF. DNA of the CDR3: TGTGCCAGCAGCCAATTTCCTTACGAGCAGTACTTC.

The V call is TRBV7-2, the J call TRBJ2-5; D remains unclear. The CDR3 loop spans 13 amino acids. Trimming cost V 1 base and J 5 bases, with 8 bases left between them. Germline CDR1 and CDR2: SGHTA and FQGNSA. CDR3 protein: CASSLELRETQYF. CDR3 sequence (DNA): TGTGCCAGCAGCTTAGAGTTACGGGAGACCCAGTACTTC.

The rearrangement links TRBV15 to TRBJ1-2; TRBD1 matches at 8 bases. This CDR3 region has 15 residues. The germline CDR1 and CDR2 sequences are LNHNV and YYDKDF (reference sequence). The V and J ends lost 5 bases and 6 bases, in that order; junction bases with no gene match: 11. The CDR3 nucleotides are TGTGCCACCAGCCCCCGGGCAGGGGGCCCCGATGGCTACACCTTC. Protein: CATSPRAGGPDGYTF.

The genes are TRBV10-2 and TRBJ1-6, with D hard to call. Germline CDR1 WSHSY, CDR2 SAAADI. V lost 7 bases, J lost 9 bases, and 13 bases lay in between. The CDR3 has 13 amino acids. The CDR3 is CASTLAAGSPLHF. The CDR3, as DNA: TGCGCCAGCACTCTGGCGGCCGGTTCACCCCTCCACTTT.

The chain is built from TRBV11-2 and TRBJ2-5, with 7 bases aligning to TRBD2. Germline CDR1 SGHAT, CDR2 FQNNGV. The V gene end was trimmed by 8 bases and the J gene end by 3 bases; junction bases not matched to a gene: 6. This CDR3 region has 13 residues. The CDR3, as DNA: TGTGCCAGCGCGTGGGCGGGGGAAGAGACCCAGTACTTC. Amino acids: CASAWAGEETQYF.

The chain couples TRBV5-1 to TRBJ2-3, with D perhaps TRBD1 or TRBD2 (6 bases each). The CDR3 is 17 amino acids. V was shortened by 4 bases and J by 4 bases, with 22 bases between the two germline ends. Germline CDR1 SGHRS, CDR2 YFSETQ. The CDR3 DNA is TGCGCCAGCAGCCCCGGAATCGGAGGGGGGAACGCAGATACGCAGTATTTT. Translated, it gives CASSPGIGGGNADTQYF.

The gene calls are TRBV5-1 and TRBJ1-1; 8 nucleotides line up with TRBD1. V gave up 4 bases and J gave up 1 base; unmatched junction bases: 6. Germline loops: CDR1 SGHRS, CDR2 YFSETQ. The CDR3 is 15 residues long. The DNA of the CDR3 is TGCGCCAGCAGCGTGGGACAGGCGGCGAACACTGAAGCTTTCTTT. Amino acid sequence: CASSVGQAANTEAFF.

The DNA of the CDR3 is TGTGCCAGCAGCGCGGGAGATGTAAGCTCCTACGAGCAGTACTTC. Its protein product is CASSAGDVSSYEQYF. J is TRBJ2-7 and V is TRBV28; 7 bases agree with TRBD2. This CDR3 has 15 residues. The junction had 8 bases not matched to a gene; V was cut back by 6 bases and J by 0 bases. CDR1 is MDHEN, CDR2 SYDVKM, per germline. Complete variable domain (other parts from reference TRBV28 and TRBJ2-7): DVKVTQSSRYLVKRTGEKVFLECVQDMDHENMFWYRQDPGLGLRLIYFSYDVKMKEKGDIPEGYSVSREKKERFSLILESASTNQTSMYLCASSAGDVSSYEQYFGPGTRLTVT.

V gene TRBV11-1 combines with J gene TRBJ2-7, with D hard to call. Germline values: CDR1 SGHAT, CDR2 FQDESV (reference sequence). V shed 0 bases and J shed 2 bases, with 11 bases lying between them. This CDR3 spans 15 amino acids. The CDR3 loop reads CASSLAGSRTYEQYF. Written as DNA, the CDR3 is TGTGCCAGCAGCTTAGCGGGAAGCCGTACCTACGAGCAGTACTTC.

This chain joins TRBV7-3 and TRBJ1-1; tentatively, D is TRBD1 (5 bases). This CDR3 contains 13 residues. V dropped 5 bases and J dropped 10 bases, with 17 bases sitting between them. CDR1 SGHTA and CDR2 FQGTGA come from the germline V gene. The CDR3 loop reads CASSRGTGSAAFF. In DNA form, the CDR3 reads TGTGCCAGCAGCCGAGGGACGGGGTCCGCAGCTTTCTTT.

The rearrangement uses TRBV29-1 and TRBJ1-2, with D unclear. V lost 6 bases and J 8 bases, leaving 13 bases between the germline ends. CDR3 length: 11 residues. CDR1 and CDR2 (germline): SQVTM, ANQGSEA. The CDR3 spells CSVAAWEGYTF. Written as DNA, the CDR3 is TGCAGCGTCGCCGCCTGGGAGGGCTACACCTTC.

This clone appeared once. The chain has TRBV5-1 and TRBJ2-7; TRBD1 matches 9 bases. Germline loops: CDR1 SGHRS, CDR2 YFSETQ. With 4 bases clipped from V and 2 bases from J, the junction kept 4 bases outside the gene matches. This CDR3 is 14 amino acids long. CDR3 loop: CASSLDRGTYEQYF. The CDR3 nucleotides are TGCGCCAGCAGCCTAGACAGGGGGACCTACGAGCAGTACTTC.

There are a few counts of this clone. V and J are TRBV19 and TRBJ1-1, with a weak D call TRBD1 (6 bases). The V and J ends lost 7 bases and 4 bases respectively, with 16 bases between them. The CDR3 spans 14 residues. The germline V gene encodes CDR1 LNHDA and CDR2 SQIVND (reference sequence). CDR3 coding DNA: TGTGCCAGTAACCTACAGGGTGGAAGCACTGAAGCTTTCTTT. Its protein is CASNLQGGSTEAFF.

The chain recombines TRBV3-1 (or the pseudogene TRBV3-2) with TRBJ1-1; no definite D call. Deletions cut 10 bases from V and 3 bases from J, with 15 bases between. The V gene's germline CDR1 is LGHDT and CDR2 YNNKEL (reference sequence). The CDR3 loop spans 13 amino acids. In DNA form, the CDR3 reads TGTGCCACCTCTTTAGGCCTTTACACTGAAGCTTTCTTT. It specifies CATSLGLYTEAFF.

The J gene is TRBJ2-2, the V gene TRBV28, with 7 positions matching TRBD1. Germline CDR1 and CDR2: MDHEN and SYDVKM. V lost 5 bases and J lost 4; bases outside the gene matches: 7. There are 15 residues in the CDR3. DNA of the CDR3: TGTGCCAGCAGTCCCGGGACAGCAACCACCGGGGAGCTGTTTTTT. It yields the protein CASSPGTATTGELFF.

V is TRBV18 and J is TRBJ2-7, with TRBD2 matching over 10 bases. Germline lookup yields CDR1 KGHSH and CDR2 LQKENI. The V gene end was trimmed by 0 bases and the J gene end by 3 bases; junction bases not matched to a gene: 8. CDR3 length equals 17 residues. CDR3 in amino acids: CASSPPGLAGVSYEQYF. The DNA for the CDR3 is TGTGCCAGCTCACCACCTGGCCTAGCGGGAGTAAGCTACGAGCAGTACTTC.

The chain recombines TRBV6-5 with TRBJ1-2, with 7 positions matching TRBD1. The V and J ends lost 0 bases and 7 bases, in that order; junction bases with no gene match: 11. CDR1 is MNHEY and CDR2 is SVGAGI in the germline V gene. There are 16 residues in the CDR3. The CDR3 loop reads CASSYSIPRDSGGYTF. The CDR3 bases are TGTGCCAGCAGTTACTCGATCCCCCGGGACAGCGGTGGCTACACCTTC.

The rearrangement joins TRBV5-4 to TRBJ1-2; the D is unclear. The CDR3 contains 15 residues. Per the germline V gene, CDR1 is SGHNT and CDR2 is YYREEE (reference sequence). Trimming took 0 bases from V and 12 from J, leaving 21 bases between them. The CDR3 bases are TGTGCCAGCAGCTTGGCCGGTAGGACCAACACGGGCAACACCTTC. Its translation: CASSLAGRTNTGNTF. The variable domain in full, completed from reference TRBV5-4 and TRBJ1-2, reads ETGVTQSPTHLIKTRGQQVTLRCSSQSGHNTVSWYQQALGQGPQFIFQYYREEENGRGNFPPRFSGLQFPNYSSELNVNALELDDSALYLCASSLAGRTNTGNTFGSGTRLTVV.

V is TRBV19 and J is TRBJ2-3; no clear D gene. V was cut by 2 bases and J by 0 bases, with 12 bases left in between. CDR1 is LNHDA, CDR2 SQIVND, per germline (reference sequence). The CDR3 runs 16 residues. CDR3 nucleotides: TGTGCCAGTAGTATATACGGCGAGTCTAGCACAGATACGCAGTATTTT. It encodes CASSIYGESSTDTQYF.

The chain uses TRBV5-1 and TRBJ2-5, with D tentatively TRBD1 (6 bases). This CDR3 has 15 amino acids. Germline V gene data show CDR1 as SGHRS and CDR2 as YFSETQ. V shed 0 bases and J shed 5 bases, with 14 bases lying between them. The CDR3 DNA follows: TGCGCCAGCAGCTTGGCGCAGGGGAAGGGGGAGACCCAGTACTTC. Protein sequence: CASSLAQGKGETQYF.

The gene calls are TRBV25-1 and TRBJ2-1; D gene unclear. The V end lost 3 bases, the J end lost 0 bases, and 9 bases lay between the germline ends. This CDR3 is 15 amino acids long. Germline V CDR1 and CDR2: MGHDK, SYGVNS. As DNA, the CDR3 is TGTGCCAGCAGTGATCCCCTGAGCTCCTACAATGAGCAGTTCTTC. Translating gives CASSDPLSSYNEQFF. Supplemented by reference TRBV25-1 and TRBJ2-1, the full variable domain reads EADIYQTPRYLVIGTGKKITLECSQTMGHDKMYWYQQDPGMELHLIHYSYGVNSTEKGDLSSESTVSRIRTEHFPLTLESARPSHTSQYLCASSDPLSSYNEQFFGPGTRLTVL.

V gene TRBV6-4 combines with J gene TRBJ2-3, with 8 bases fitting TRBD1. The J segment lost 6 bases and the V segment lost 6 bases, leaving 11 bases of the junction unmatched. Germline assignment: CDR1 MRHNA and CDR2 SNTAGT. CDR3 length: 15 amino acids. The CDR3, as DNA: TGTGCCAGCAGCCTTCGACAGGGGCCCAGCGATACGCAGTATTTT. It codes for CASSLRQGPSDTQYF.

V is TRBV6-5 and J is TRBJ1-1; 9 bases align to TRBD1. CDR3 length: 15 amino acids. Unmatched junction bases numbered 7, after V lost 6 bases and J lost 2 bases. CDR1 is MNHEY, CDR2 SVGAGI, per germline. This CDR3 is CASRRTGGYNTEAFF. CDR3 in DNA: TGTGCCAGCAGAAGAACAGGGGGCTATAACACTGAAGCTTTCTTT.

CDR3 nucleotide sequence: TGTGCCAGCAAAACCCTAAATCAGCCCCAGCATTTT. The encoded protein is CASKTLNQPQHF. The V call is TRBV6-5, the J call TRBJ1-5, with D hard to call. The V end was cut by 7 bases, the J end by 4 bases, with 8 bases between. The CDR3 extends over 12 amino acids. Germline V gene lookup returns CDR1 MNHEY and CDR2 SVGAGI.

The chain is built from TRBV9 and TRBJ1-4; 10 positions match TRBD1. V shed 4 bases, J shed 5 bases, and the junction held 8 bases outside the gene matches. Per germline, CDR1 SGDLS and CDR2 YYNGEE. This CDR3 spans 16 amino acids. CDR3 sequence reads: CASSMTGGRGNEKLFF. CDR3 bases: TGTGCCAGCAGCATGACAGGGGGCAGGGGAAATGAAAAACTGTTTTTT.

This chain uses TRBV29-1 with TRBJ1-1; D uncertain. V lost 0 bases and J lost 1, with 9 bases in between. Germline V gene data show CDR1 as SQVTM and CDR2 as ANQGSEA. The CDR3 loop spans 14 amino acids. CDR3 sequence reads: CSVEDWTRNTEAFF. Here the CDR3 DNA reads TGCAGCGTTGAAGACTGGACCAGGAACACTGAAGCTTTCTTT.

The V and J genes are TRBV9 and TRBJ1-4; D gene ambiguous. Trimming took off 0 bases at V and 4 bases at J, with 7 bases between the two ends. Germline V gives CDR1 SGDLS, CDR2 YYNGEE. The CDR3 has 14 residues. The CDR3 here is CASSVGHFNEKLFF. The CDR3 coding sequence is TGTGCCAGCAGCGTAGGACACTTTAATGAAAAACTGTTTTTT.

The rearrangement links TRBV19 to TRBJ1-2, with unresolved D. The CDR3 totals 14 residues. Germline V gene sequence: CDR1 LNHDA, CDR2 SQIVND (reference sequence). Trimming removed 3 bases from V and 0 bases from J, with 8 bases in between. The CDR3 bases are TGTGCCAGTAGTATCGGGAGAACTAACTATGGCTACACCTTC. Protein product: CASSIGRTNYGYTF.

With regard to this clone: The same CDR3 also results from other DNA sequences found in this sample. The V call is TRBV27, the J call TRBJ1-5, with D perhaps matching TRBD1 (6 bases). CDR3 size: 14 residues. V was trimmed by 6 bases and J by 7 bases, leaving 16 bases between them. CDR1 is MNHEY and CDR2 is SMNVEV in the germline V gene (reference sequence). CDR3 loop: CASSLGGGGQPQHF. The CDR3 nucleotides are TGTGCCAGCAGCCTAGGGGGGGGAGGGCAGCCCCAGCATTTT.